The next 21 T cell receptor beta chains were all read from a single sample in a study of cytomegalovirus exposure and HLA in healthy donors. It was with 60 Vbeta and 13 Jbeta primers that the PCR ran. Data came from immunoSEQ multiplex PCR; TCRdb stores just in-frame clones and leaves some out. The sample lists nearly 200,000 clones; approximately 80% were seen once. Sample: PBMCs. The receptors shown here come from a boy aged 2-9 years in good health and CMV-seronegative.

J is TRBJ1-4 and V is TRBV29-1, with a tentative D call TRBD1 (6 bases). CDR3 length: 16 amino acids. The germline V gene encodes CDR1 SQVTM and CDR2 ANQGSEA. V shed 4 bases and J shed 4 bases, with 19 bases lying between them. This CDR3 is CSVVKEQGISNEKLFF. CDR3 DNA sequence: TGCAGCGTTGTAAAAGAACAGGGTATCAGTAATGAAAAACTGTTTTTT.

The chain recombines TRBV7-9 with TRBJ2-1; TRBD2 aligns across 7 bases. CDR1 and CDR2 (germline): SEHNR, FQNEAQ (reference sequence). The CDR3 length is 13 residues. After removal of 2 bases from V and 10 bases from J, the junction contained 5 bases not matched to a gene. CDR3 residues: CASSLPGLPEQFF. CDR3 in DNA: TGTGCCAGCAGCTTACCGGGACTACCAGAGCAGTTCTTC.

This clone was counted a single time. The V call is TRBV15, the J call TRBJ2-6, with D uncertain. This CDR3 has 14 residues. Germline-derived CDR1 and CDR2 are LNHNV and YYDKDF (reference sequence). Trimming shortened V by 6 bases and J by 4 bases, and 10 bases separated the two germline ends. The CDR3 region is CATRPTVGANVLTF. CDR3 in DNA: TGTGCCACCAGGCCCACGGTGGGGGCCAACGTCCTGACTTTC.

This clone was recorded once. This chain joins TRBV5-5 and TRBJ1-2, with D possibly TRBD1 on 6 matching bases. Germline assignment: CDR1 SGHKS and CDR2 YYEKEE (reference sequence). The CDR3 sequence is 14 residues long. The V end was cut by 2 bases, the J end by 6 bases, with 14 bases between. The CDR3 bases are TGTGCCAGCAGCTTCCGGACAGAGGGGAATGGCTACACCTTC. Amino acid sequence: CASSFRTEGNGYTF.

The chain carries TRBV5-5 and TRBJ1-4, with no clear D. Per the germline V gene, CDR1 is SGHKS and CDR2 is YYEKEE (reference sequence). This CDR3 region has 12 residues. With 0 bases removed from V and 8 bases from J, the gap between germline ends came to 5 bases. CDR3 sequence (DNA): TGTGCCAGCAGCTTGGACAGCGAAAAACTGTTTTTT. This codes for CASSLDSEKLFF.

The chain recombines TRBV7-2 with TRBJ2-1; 7 bases match TRBD1. The germline V gene has CDR1 SGHTA and CDR2 FQGNSA. The CDR3 spans 14 residues. J lost 6 bases, V lost 1 base, and 3 bases had no gene match. The CDR3 region is CASSLVSGGNEQFF. In nucleotides, the CDR3 is TGTGCCAGCAGCTTAGTCTCAGGGGGCAATGAGCAGTTCTTC.

The J gene is TRBJ2-3, the V gene TRBV12-5; no reliable D call. The germline gives CDR1 LGHNT, CDR2 FRNRAP. V lost 2 bases to trimming and J lost 4 bases, with 13 bases between them. This CDR3 spans 15 amino acids. CDR3 residues: CASGLFSVLADTQYF. The CDR3 coding sequence is TGTGCTAGTGGTTTGTTTTCGGTATTGGCAGATACGCAGTATTTT. Full variable domain (remainder filled in from reference TRBV12-5 and TRBJ2-3): DARVTQTPRHKVTEMGQEVTMRCQPILGHNTVFWYRQTMMQGLELLAYFRNRAPLDDSGMPKDRFSAEMPDATLATLKIQPSEPRDSAVYFCASGLFSVLADTQYFGPGTRLTVL.

The chain couples TRBV9 to TRBJ2-3; 12 bases fit TRBD2. The V and J ends lost 0 bases and 6 bases, in that order; junction bases with no gene match: 11. In germline, CDR1 is SGDLS, CDR2 YYNGEE. The CDR3 consists of 18 residues. CDR3 amino acids: CASSVDPASGGASDTQYF. The CDR3 bases are TGTGCCAGCAGCGTAGATCCGGCTAGCGGGGGGGCGAGTGATACGCAGTATTTT.

This chain joins TRBV6-1 and TRBJ1-5; unclear D gene. The CDR3 runs 11 residues. Trimming shortened V by 6 bases and J by 9 bases, and 9 bases separated the two germline ends. Germline values: CDR1 MNHNS, CDR2 SASEGT. CDR3 sequence reads: CASSEFRPQHF. The DNA of the CDR3 is TGTGCCAGCAGCGAGTTCCGGCCCCAGCATTTT.

The V call is TRBV6-4, the J call TRBJ2-7, with 9 bases fitting TRBD1. The CDR3 loop spans 15 amino acids. Germline loops: CDR1 MRHNA, CDR2 SNTAGT. J gave up 4 bases and V 2 bases, and 6 bases lay outside the gene matches. Here the CDR3 DNA reads TGTGCCAGCAGTGACCCTCCGGGACAGGGTTACGAGCAGTACTTC. Translated: CASSDPPGQGYEQYF.

As for this clone: The sample carries other DNA sequences with the same CDR3. The chain recombines TRBV9 with TRBJ1-1; 11 bases fit TRBD1. Trimming removed 3 bases from V and 7 bases from J; junction bases left unmatched: 8. The length of the CDR3 is 15 residues. Germline lookup yields CDR1 SGDLS and CDR2 YYNGEE. The DNA for the CDR3 is TGTGCCAGCAGCGCCGGACAGGGGGCGGGATTTGAAGCTTTCTTT. This translates into CASSAGQGAGFEAFF.

This clone was observed a few times. J is TRBJ2-2 and V is TRBV6-1; D is possibly TRBD1 (5 bases). Trimming cost V 6 bases and J 2 bases, with 13 bases left between them. Germline V gives CDR1 MNHNS, CDR2 SASEGT. The CDR3 runs to 15 residues. The CDR3 nucleotides read TGTGCCAGCAGCTGGGCAGGGATCAACACCGGGGAGCTGTTTTTT. This gives the protein CASSWAGINTGELFF.

Only a few counts were recorded for this clone. The J gene is TRBJ2-7, the V gene TRBV4-3, with no clear D. The CDR3 is 17 residues long. The germline gives CDR1 LGHNA, CDR2 YSLEER. V lost 0 bases and J lost 6, with 21 bases in between. The CDR3 DNA is TGCGCCAGCAGCCAAGATCTCACGTTCGGCGAAGCAGGCGAGCAGTACTTC. It codes for CASSQDLTFGEAGEQYF.

The chain employs TRBV19 and TRBJ2-5; TRBD2 aligns across 8 bases. The CDR3 runs to 15 residues. Germline values: CDR1 LNHDA, CDR2 SQIVND (reference sequence). The J segment lost 7 bases and the V segment lost 5 bases, leaving 12 bases of the junction unmatched. CDR3 protein: CASSSGGLSSTTQYF. The CDR3 DNA reads as TGTGCCAGTAGTTCGGGGGGGCTCTCGAGTACGACCCAGTACTTC.

This chain joins TRBV30 and TRBJ1-4; D unclear. The CDR3 length is 14 residues. Between the trimmed V and J ends, which lost 6 bases and 2 bases, there was a span of 13 bases. Per germline, CDR1 GTSNPN and CDR2 SVGIG (reference sequence). The CDR3 bases are TGTGCCTGTAATGCTCGGTACACTAATGAAAAACTGTTTTTT. Translated, it gives CACNARYTNEKLFF.

This sequence joins TRBV9 and TRBJ2-3; D not certain. V lost 3 bases to trimming and J lost 2 bases, with 16 bases between them. The CDR3 is 16 residues long. CDR1 and CDR2 from the germline V gene are SGDLS and YYNGEE. The CDR3 DNA is TGTGCCAGCAGCGCCCACCCACAAGAACCCACAGATACGCAGTATTTT. It is translated as CASSAHPQEPTDTQYF.

This chain links TRBV10-3 with TRBJ1-1; no clear D gene. CDR3 size: 13 residues. From germline, CDR1 is ENHRY and CDR2 SYGVKD. Trimming removed 8 bases from V and 5 bases from J, with 15 bases in between. The CDR3 bases are TGTGCCATCGCGGGCCTCCCGGGGACTGAAGCTTTCTTT. Translation gives CAIAGLPGTEAFF.

This clone was detected once. The V gene is TRBV4-2, the J gene TRBJ2-1; D possibly corresponds to TRBD2 (6 bases). Germline loops: CDR1 LGHNA, CDR2 YNFKEQ. V lost 0 bases and J lost 8, with 14 bases in between. The CDR3 loop spans 15 amino acids. CDR3 sequence: CASSQELRGNYEQFF. The CDR3, as DNA: TGTGCCAGCAGCCAAGAGTTACGGGGGAACTATGAGCAGTTCTTC.

J is TRBJ1-4 and V is TRBV9; 7 bases map to TRBD1. J gave up 7 bases and V 0 bases, and 0 bases lay outside the gene matches. This CDR3 contains 13 residues. The germline CDR1 and CDR2 sequences are SGDLS and YYNGEE. The CDR3 nucleotides read TGTGCCAGCAGCGTAGACAGGGGTGAAAAACTGTTTTTT. The encoded protein is CASSVDRGEKLFF.

Points on this clone: Within the sample, other DNA sequences also encode this same CDR3. The rearrangement links TRBV5-3 to TRBJ2-7; 10 bases are shared with TRBD2. TRBV5-3 is classed as an ORF, of uncertain function. This CDR3 is 15 amino acids long. V was clipped by 3 bases and J by 3 bases; unmatched bases: 6. CDR3 DNA sequence: TGTGCCAGAAGCTCCGTAGCGGGGGGAAACTACGAGCAGTACTTC. Its translation is CARSSVAGGNYEQYF.

The chain couples TRBV9 to TRBJ1-1; D remains ambiguous. Germline CDR1 is SGDLS and CDR2 is YYNGEE. This CDR3 has 14 residues. V was pared by 4 bases and J by 1 base, with 11 bases between. CDR3 DNA: TGTGCCAGCAGCCGGGAGGCGGCGAACACTGAAGCTTTCTTT. Protein product: CASSREAANTEAFF.